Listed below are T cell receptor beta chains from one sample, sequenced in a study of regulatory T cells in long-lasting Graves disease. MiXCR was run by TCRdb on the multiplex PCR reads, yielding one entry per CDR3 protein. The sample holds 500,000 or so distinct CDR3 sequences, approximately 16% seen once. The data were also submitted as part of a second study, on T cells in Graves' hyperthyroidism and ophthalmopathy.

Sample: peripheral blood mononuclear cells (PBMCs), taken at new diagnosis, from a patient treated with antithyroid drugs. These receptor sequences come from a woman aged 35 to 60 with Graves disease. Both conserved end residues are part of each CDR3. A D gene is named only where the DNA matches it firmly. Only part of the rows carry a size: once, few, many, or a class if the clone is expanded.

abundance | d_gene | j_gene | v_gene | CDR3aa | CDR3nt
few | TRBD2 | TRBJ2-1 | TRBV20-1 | CSALRRGSSYNEQFF | TGCAGTGCTCTCAGGCGGGGGAGCTCCTACAATGAGCAGTTCTTC
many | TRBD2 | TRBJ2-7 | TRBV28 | CASSSRGGIDLTYEQYF | TGTGCCAGCAGTTCCCGGGGAGGGATTGATTTAACCTACGAGCAGTACTTC
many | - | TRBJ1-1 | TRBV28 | CASSSAGATNTEAFF | TGTGCCAGCAGTTCGGCAGGGGCCACGAACACTGAAGCTTTCTTT
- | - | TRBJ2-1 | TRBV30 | CAWSITRYNEQFF | TGTGCCTGGAGTATAACTAGATACAATGAGCAGTTCTTC
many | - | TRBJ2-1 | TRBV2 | CASSVERSSYNEQFF | TGTGCCAGCAGTGTGGAGCGCAGCTCCTACAATGAGCAGTTCTTC
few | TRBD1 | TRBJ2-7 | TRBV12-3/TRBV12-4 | CASSIGQGAAEQYF | TGTGCCAGCAGCATTGGACAGGGGGCCGCCGAGCAGTACTTC
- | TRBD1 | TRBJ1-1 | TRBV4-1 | CASNPTGGKTEAFF | TGCGCCAGCAACCCAACAGGGGGCAAGACTGAAGCTTTCTTT
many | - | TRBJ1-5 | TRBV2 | CASSAGHYQPQHF | TGTGCCAGCAGTGCGGGACATTATCAGCCCCAGCATTTT
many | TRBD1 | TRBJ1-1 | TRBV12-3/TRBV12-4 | CASSPRTGGYTEAFF | TGTGCCAGCAGTCCGCGGACAGGGGGGTACACTGAAGCTTTCTTT
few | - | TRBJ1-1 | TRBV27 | CASSRPGLYTEAFF | TGTGCCAGCAGTCGGCCCGGACTCTACACTGAAGCTTTCTTT
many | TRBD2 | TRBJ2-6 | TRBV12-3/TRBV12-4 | CASSSLFSSGPTGANVLTF | TGTGCCAGCAGTTCGCTCTTCTCTAGCGGCCCGACTGGGGCCAACGTCCTGACTTTC
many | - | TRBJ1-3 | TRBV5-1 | CASSPAGQGNTIYF | TGCGCCAGCAGCCCGGCGGGACAAGGAAACACCATATATTTT
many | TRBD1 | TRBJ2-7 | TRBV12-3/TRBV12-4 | CASSRRQGVTYF | TGTGCCAGCAGCCGTAGACAGGGAGTTACGTACTTC
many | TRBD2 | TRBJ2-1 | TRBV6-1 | CASSPGTSANEQFF | TGTGCCAGCAGCCCCGGGACTAGCGCCAATGAGCAGTTCTTC
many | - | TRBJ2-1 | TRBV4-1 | CASSHSLGYNEQFF | TGCGCCAGCAGCCATAGTTTGGGGTACAATGAGCAGTTCTTC
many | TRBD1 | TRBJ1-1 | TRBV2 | CANGQGTEAFF | TGTGCCAACGGACAGGGCACTGAAGCTTTCTTT
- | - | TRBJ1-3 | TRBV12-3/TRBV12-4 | CASSAIIGNTMYF | TGTGCCAGCAGCGCCATAATCGGAAACACCATGTATTTT
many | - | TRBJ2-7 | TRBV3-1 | CASSQVKGVQYF | TGTGCCAGCAGCCAAGTTAAGGGGGTTCAGTACTTC